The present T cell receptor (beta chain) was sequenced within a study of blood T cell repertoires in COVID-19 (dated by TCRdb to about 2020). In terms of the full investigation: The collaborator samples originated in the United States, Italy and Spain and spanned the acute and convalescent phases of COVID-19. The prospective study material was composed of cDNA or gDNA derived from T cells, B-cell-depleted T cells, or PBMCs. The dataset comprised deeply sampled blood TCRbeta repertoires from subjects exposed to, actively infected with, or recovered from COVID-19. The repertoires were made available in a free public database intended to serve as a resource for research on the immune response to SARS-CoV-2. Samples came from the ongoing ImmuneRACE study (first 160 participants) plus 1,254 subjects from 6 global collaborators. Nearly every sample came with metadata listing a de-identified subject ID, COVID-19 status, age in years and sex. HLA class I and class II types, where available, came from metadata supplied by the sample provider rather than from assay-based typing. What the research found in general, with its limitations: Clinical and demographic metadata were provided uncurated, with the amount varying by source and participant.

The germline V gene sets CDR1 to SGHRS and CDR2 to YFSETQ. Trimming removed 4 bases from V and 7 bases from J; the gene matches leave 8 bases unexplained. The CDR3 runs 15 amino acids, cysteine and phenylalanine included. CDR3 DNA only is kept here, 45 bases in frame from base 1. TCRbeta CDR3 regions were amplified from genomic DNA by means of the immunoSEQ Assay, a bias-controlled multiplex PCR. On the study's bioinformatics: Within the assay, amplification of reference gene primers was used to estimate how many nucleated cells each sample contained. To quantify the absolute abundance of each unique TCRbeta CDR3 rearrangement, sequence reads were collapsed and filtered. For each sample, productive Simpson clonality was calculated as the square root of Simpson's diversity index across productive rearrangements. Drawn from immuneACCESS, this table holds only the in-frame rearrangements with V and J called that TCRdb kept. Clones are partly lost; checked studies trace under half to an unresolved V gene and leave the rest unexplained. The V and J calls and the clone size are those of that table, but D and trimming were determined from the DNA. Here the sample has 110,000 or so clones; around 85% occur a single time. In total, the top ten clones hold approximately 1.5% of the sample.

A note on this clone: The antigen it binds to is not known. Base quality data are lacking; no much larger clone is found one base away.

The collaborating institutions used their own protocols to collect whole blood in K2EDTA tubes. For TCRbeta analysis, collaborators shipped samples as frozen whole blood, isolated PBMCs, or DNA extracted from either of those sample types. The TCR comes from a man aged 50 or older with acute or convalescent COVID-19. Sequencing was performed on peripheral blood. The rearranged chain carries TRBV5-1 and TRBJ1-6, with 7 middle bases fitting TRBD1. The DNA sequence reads TGCGCCAGCAGCAAGGAAGGGGGCGCGAATTCACCCCTCCACTTT. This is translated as CASSKEGGANSPLHF.